Presented here are 11 T cell receptor beta chains from one specimen sequenced in a study of shared clonotypes between healthy human individuals. The method was immunoSEQ multiplex PCR; TCRdb's version includes in-frame clones alone and lacks a portion of them. The sample lists about 1.5 million clones, 95% to 99% occurring once. Sequencing was carried out using naive CD4+ T cells sorted from blood. Subset of the sample: CD45RA+ positively selected. The receptors originated from a man aged 25-40 years in good health.

This chain links TRBV5-6 with TRBJ1-4; D remains unclear. CDR1 and CDR2 from the germline V gene are SGHDT and YYEEEE. CDR3 length: 11 residues. V lost 0 bases to trimming and J lost 8 bases, with 2 bases between them. For the CDR3, the DNA is TGTGCCAGCAGCTTGGGGGAAAAACTGTTTTTT. Protein: CASSLGEKLFF. Supplemented by reference TRBV5-6 and TRBJ1-4, the full variable domain reads DAGVTQSPTHLIKTRGQQVTLRCSPKSGHDTVSWYQQALGQGPQFIFQYYEEEERQRGNFPDRFSGHQFPNYSSELNVNALLLGDSALYLCASSLGEKLFFGSGTQLSVL.

The V call is TRBV6-1, the J call TRBJ1-5; 8 positions match TRBD1. The germline CDR1 and CDR2 sequences are MNHNS and SASEGT. The V and J ends lost 8 bases and 7 bases, in that order; junction bases with no gene match: 4. The CDR3 totals 12 residues. The CDR3 region has the DNA TGTGCCAGCCGACAGGGGCGGCAGCCCCAGCATTTT. Its translation: CASRQGRQPQHF.

J is TRBJ1-2 and V is TRBV29-1; possibly TRBD1 for D (6 bases). The CDR3 is 13 residues long. Germline CDR1 SQVTM, CDR2 ANQGSEA. The V and J ends lost 6 bases and 0 bases respectively, with 11 bases between them. The CDR3 DNA sequence: TGCAGCGTGGAAACAGGGACTAACTATGGCTACACCTTC. Protein: CSVETGTNYGYTF.

The chain recombines TRBV29-1 with TRBJ2-7; 9 bases are a match to TRBD1. Per the germline V gene, CDR1 is SQVTM and CDR2 is ANQGSEA. The CDR3 loop spans 12 amino acids. CDR3: CSGGTGNYEQYF. CDR3 nucleotide sequence: TGCAGTGGGGGGACAGGGAACTACGAGCAGTACTTC.

The V gene is TRBV5-1, the J gene TRBJ2-4, with 11 positions matching TRBD2. V shed 0 bases and J 5 bases; nucleotides not matched to a gene: 4. Germline V gene lookup returns CDR1 SGHRS and CDR2 YFSETQ. The CDR3 extends over 16 amino acids. DNA for the CDR3: TGCGCCAGCAGCTTGGGGCAGACTAGCGGGGAAAACATTCAGTACTTC. This gives the protein CASSLGQTSGENIQYF.

The V gene is TRBV10-1, the J gene TRBJ2-7; TRBD2 is a possible D gene (5 bases). Between the trimmed V and J ends, which lost 8 bases and 3 bases, there was a span of 14 bases. The germline V gene has CDR1 WNHNN and CDR2 SYGVQD (reference sequence). The CDR3 is made up of 13 amino acids. CDR3 residues: CASARGRGYEQYF. DNA of the CDR3: TGCGCCAGCGCCAGAGGACGGGGCTACGAGCAGTACTTC.

The V gene is TRBV28, the J gene TRBJ2-3; 10 bases map to TRBD2. CDR1 is MDHEN, CDR2 SYDVKM, per germline. J gave up 6 bases and V 5 bases, and 5 bases lay outside the gene matches. There are 14 residues in the CDR3. The CDR3 DNA reads TGTGCCAGCAGTCTCAGCGGGAGGGATGATACGCAGTATTTT. It codes for CASSLSGRDDTQYF.

This clone was picked up a small number of times. The CDR3 nucleotides read TGCGCCAGCAGCTGGGGGGTTTCGCTAGGCACCGGGGAGCTGTTTTTT. Residues: CASSWGVSLGTGELFF. The chain employs TRBV5-1 and TRBJ2-2; a possible D gene is TRBD2 (6 bases). The CDR3 has 16 residues. Germline CDR1 and CDR2: SGHRS and YFSETQ. V was pared by 3 bases and J by 4 bases, with 16 bases between.

This chain connects TRBV18 to TRBJ2-3; 8 bases line up with TRBD2. V shed 7 bases, J shed 2 bases, and the junction held 5 bases outside the gene matches. The CDR3 loop spans 14 amino acids. Germline V CDR1 and CDR2: KGHSH, LQKENI. CDR3 residues: CASLKRETTDTQYF. CDR3 coding DNA: TGTGCCAGCTTGAAGCGGGAGACCACAGATACGCAGTATTTT.

This chain connects TRBV6-1 to TRBJ2-5; D is uncertain. Germline CDR1 MNHNS, CDR2 SASEGT. V lost 5 bases to trimming and J lost 5 bases, with 18 bases between them. CDR3 size: 15 residues. CDR3 coding DNA: TGTGCCAGCAGTCGTTCGGGTTTCGAAGGGGAGACCCAGTACTTC. As protein: CASSRSGFEGETQYF.

The chain carries TRBV6-5 and TRBJ2-7; 11 bases are shared with TRBD2. Germline V gene lookup returns CDR1 MNHEY and CDR2 SVGAGI. With 5 bases clipped from V and 2 bases from J, the junction kept 2 bases outside the gene matches. This CDR3 is 14 amino acids long. The CDR3 sequence is CASSPGLAAYEQYF. The CDR3 region has the DNA TGTGCCAGCAGTCCGGGACTAGCGGCCTACGAGCAGTACTTC.